One and the same sample provided the 27 T cell receptor beta chains below, sequenced in a study of T cell responses to AZD1222 COVID-19 vaccine. TCRdb's table, derived via immunoSEQ multiplex PCR, lists solely in-frame clones and lacks some. The sample has approximately 150,000 clones; 85% to 95% are singletons. The source material was peripheral blood, sampled 28 days after the second AZD1222 dose. These receptors were taken from an adult who received the AZD1222 COVID-19 vaccine.

The chain recombines TRBV4-2 with TRBJ2-1; perhaps D is TRBD1 or TRBD2 (5 bases each). Germline loops: CDR1 LGHNA, CDR2 YNFKEQ. The CDR3 has 14 residues. Trimming pared 0 bases from V and 11 bases from J, leaving 14 bases between. The CDR3 DNA sequence: TGTGCCAGCAGCCAAGATTCACAGGACTTCAAGCAGTTCTTC. Its translation is CASSQDSQDFKQFF.

The chain joins TRBV18 to TRBJ1-2, with a tentative D call TRBD1 (5 bases). This CDR3 has 13 residues. Germline V lookup: CDR1 KGHSH, CDR2 LQKENI. V was trimmed by 0 bases and J by 8 bases, leaving 10 bases between them. CDR3 residues: CASSPPGREGYTF. The CDR3 region has the DNA TGTGCCAGCTCACCACCGGGGCGGGAAGGCTACACCTTC.

The chain couples TRBV2 to TRBJ2-7, with 8 bases aligning to TRBD2. With 6 bases clipped from V and 0 bases from J, the junction kept 1 base outside the gene matches. CDR1 is SNHLY and CDR2 is FYNNEI in the germline V gene. The CDR3 contains 13 residues. DNA for the CDR3: TGTGCCAGCAGAGCGGGAGCCTCCTACGAGCAGTACTTC. It codes for CASRAGASYEQYF.

The chain has TRBV28 and TRBJ1-1; TRBD1 matches 10 bases. Per the germline V gene, CDR1 is MDHEN and CDR2 is SYDVKM. The CDR3 contains 15 residues. With V trimmed by 7 bases and J by 1 base, 6 bases remained unmatched. This CDR3 is CASNRDRGTNTEAFF. CDR3 bases: TGTGCCAGCAACAGGGACAGGGGAACGAACACTGAAGCTTTCTTT. Supplemented by reference TRBV28 and TRBJ1-1, the full variable domain reads DVKVTQSSRYLVKRTGEKVFLECVQDMDHENMFWYRQDPGLGLRLIYFSYDVKMKEKGDIPEGYSVSREKKERFSLILESASTNQTSMYLCASNRDRGTNTEAFFGQGTRLTVV.

The rearrangement uses TRBV3-1 (or the pseudogene TRBV3-2) and TRBJ1-2; TRBD1 might be the D (6 bases). This CDR3 contains 16 residues. Trimming removed 4 bases from V and 6 bases from J, with 21 bases in between. The germline V gene encodes CDR1 LGHDT and CDR2 YNNKEL (reference sequence). CDR3: CASSLSLGGFADGYTF. In nucleotides, the CDR3 is TGTGCCAGCAGCCTATCCTTGGGGGGCTTTGCTGATGGCTACACCTTC.

The chain links TRBV2 to TRBJ2-5; TRBD1 matches 8 bases. V lost 1 base and J lost 5; bases outside the gene matches: 6. This CDR3 spans 15 amino acids. Germline CDR1 reads SNHLY; CDR2 reads FYNNEI. For the CDR3, the DNA is TGTGCCAGCAGTGAAGACCAGGGGGCACAGGAGACCCAGTACTTC. This encodes CASSEDQGAQETQYF.

The chain carries TRBV5-4 and TRBJ2-3, with 10 bases fitting TRBD2. J gave up 6 bases and V 4 bases, and 11 bases lay outside the gene matches. The CDR3 totals 16 residues. CDR1 and CDR2 (germline): SGHNT, YYREEE (reference sequence). CDR3 coding DNA: TGTGCCAGCAGCACCCAGCGGGAGGGCCCATCGGATACGCAGTATTTT. Protein: CASSTQREGPSDTQYF.

This chain links TRBV7-9 with TRBJ1-5; D is ambiguous. CDR3 length equals 16 residues. Germline lookup yields CDR1 SEHNR and CDR2 FQNEAQ (reference sequence). V was cut by 7 bases and J by 3 bases, with 19 bases left in between. CDR3 region: CASTPPASGNNQPQHF. CDR3 coding DNA: TGTGCCAGCACCCCCCCGGCGTCTGGGAACAATCAGCCCCAGCATTTT.

The chain carries TRBV28 and TRBJ2-6; tentatively, D is TRBD2 (6 bases). V lost 5 bases, J lost 0 bases, and 14 bases lay in between. The CDR3 runs 17 residues. Looked up from germline, CDR1 is MDHEN and CDR2 is SYDVKM. CDR3 region: CASSTTGLLSGANVLTF. For the CDR3, the DNA is TGTGCCAGCAGTACCACGGGACTCCTCTCTGGGGCCAACGTCCTGACTTTC.

The V and J genes are TRBV5-1 and TRBJ1-1; tentatively, D is TRBD1 (6 bases). Germline-derived CDR1 and CDR2 are SGHRS and YFSETQ. The CDR3 length is 16 residues. V dropped 6 bases and J dropped 9 bases, with 27 bases sitting between them. The CDR3 sequence is CASTKVGAGKMGKAFF. The CDR3 DNA follows: TGCGCCAGCACCAAGGTGGGGGCAGGGAAGATGGGGAAAGCTTTCTTT.

The chain joins TRBV6-5 to TRBJ2-3, with 8 positions matching TRBD2. Germline V gene sequence: CDR1 MNHEY, CDR2 SVGAGI. J gave up 4 bases and V 0 bases, and 6 bases lay outside the gene matches. The CDR3 has 16 amino acids. CDR3 sequence reads: CASSYSRREGADTQYF. The CDR3 nucleotides read TGTGCCAGCAGTTACTCGAGACGGGAGGGCGCAGATACGCAGTATTTT.

This clone was recorded once. The rearrangement joins TRBV6-2 or TRBV6-3 to TRBJ1-6; D possibly corresponds to TRBD1 (6 bases). V was cut by 2 bases and J by 5 bases, with 10 bases left in between. CDR1 and CDR2 from the germline V gene are MNHEY and SVGEGT. The CDR3 contains 15 residues. The CDR3 region is CASSYLDSHNSPLHF. The CDR3 DNA follows: TGTGCCAGCAGTTACCTGGACAGCCATAATTCACCCCTCCACTTT.

This rearrangement joins TRBV7-7 to TRBJ2-1, with 9 bases matching TRBD2. J was trimmed by 3 bases and V by 4 bases; bases with no gene match: 7. The CDR3 contains 16 residues. Germline values: CDR1 SSHAT, CDR2 FNYEAQ (reference sequence). The CDR3 DNA follows: TGTGCCAGCAGCTCCATTAGCGGGAGTAGCTACAATGAGCAGTTCTTC. Translating gives CASSSISGSSYNEQFF.

This clone was observed a single time. The chain carries TRBV5-1 and TRBJ2-5; the match to TRBD2 covers 11 bases. CDR3 size: 16 residues. With 1 base clipped from V and 5 bases from J, the junction kept 7 bases outside the gene matches. CDR1 is SGHRS and CDR2 is YFSETQ in the germline V gene. CDR3 DNA sequence: TGCGCCAGCAGCTTGACAGTAGCGGGAGGGCGGGAGACCCAGTACTTC. Translating it yields CASSLTVAGGRETQYF.

V is TRBV5-5 and J is TRBJ2-1; possibly TRBD2 for D (7 bases). V gave up 7 bases and J gave up 8 bases, with 25 bases separating them. CDR1 is SGHKS, CDR2 YYEKEE, per germline (reference sequence). The CDR3 is 16 amino acids. CDR3 sequence: CASQDRKPPGGHEQFF. The CDR3 bases are TGTGCCAGCCAGGACAGAAAGCCCCCCGGGGGGCATGAGCAGTTCTTC. The complete variable domain, with remaining parts taken from reference TRBV5-5 and TRBJ2-1, reads DAGVTQSPTHLIKTRGQQVTLRCSPISGHKSVSWYQQVLGQGPQFIFQYYEKEERGRGNFPDRFSARQFPNYSSELNVNALLLGDSALYLCASQDRKPPGGHEQFFGPGTRLTVL.

The genes are TRBV27 and TRBJ2-7, with D perhaps matching TRBD2 (6 bases). Germline CDR1 reads MNHEY; CDR2 reads SMNVEV (reference sequence). The CDR3 spans 16 residues. Trimming left V 2 bases short and J 3 bases short, with 17 bases between. The CDR3 DNA reads TGTGCCAGCAGTTTAATGGTTGGGACTGGGATCTACGAGCAGTACTTC. This translates into CASSLMVGTGIYEQYF.

The chain is built from TRBV19 and TRBJ1-5; the match to TRBD1 covers 7 bases. From germline, CDR1 is LNHDA and CDR2 SQIVND (reference sequence). Unmatched junction bases numbered 6, after V lost 8 bases and J lost 5 bases. The CDR3 totals 13 residues. CDR3 residues: CASCRQGYQPQHF. CDR3 DNA sequence: TGTGCCAGTTGCCGACAGGGTTATCAGCCCCAGCATTTT.

This clone was seen a few times. The genes are TRBV2 and TRBJ2-5; possible D gene TRBD2, 6 bases. CDR3 length: 13 amino acids. Per germline, CDR1 SNHLY and CDR2 FYNNEI. V was pared by 9 bases and J by 5 bases, with 16 bases between. The CDR3 DNA reads as TGTGCCAGGAAGACCCCAGGGAGGGAGACCCAGTACTTC. The encoded protein is CARKTPGRETQYF. The full variable domain, completed using reference TRBV2 and TRBJ2-5, is EPEVTQTPSHQVTQMGQEVILRCVPISNHLYFYWYRQILGQKVEFLVSFYNNEISEKSEIFDDQFSVERPDGSNFTLKIRSTKLEDSAMYFCARKTPGRETQYFGPGTRLLVL.

The chain carries TRBV7-9 and TRBJ2-1, with 13 bases identical to TRBD2. Germline-derived CDR1 and CDR2 are SEHNR and FQNEAQ (reference sequence). CDR3 size: 17 residues. Losses at the gene ends were 5 bases for V and 8 bases for J; bases not matched to a gene: 12. The DNA of the CDR3 is TGTGCCAGCAGCCCACCCCCGGGACTAGCGGGAAGGGATGAGCAGTTCTTC. This encodes CASSPPPGLAGRDEQFF.

The rearrangement links TRBV19 to TRBJ2-7; perhaps TRBD2 as D (6 bases). Germline CDR1 LNHDA, CDR2 SQIVND (reference sequence). V was pared by 1 base and J by 2 bases, with 12 bases between. The CDR3 is 15 amino acids. In nucleotides, the CDR3 is TGTGCCAGTAGTATAGCGAGCGGGTCAGCCTACGAGCAGTACTTC. Its protein is CASSIASGSAYEQYF.

The chain combines TRBV30 with TRBJ2-1; D gene uncertain. The CDR3 consists of 12 residues. V lost 1 base and J lost 4, with 5 bases in between. CDR1 and CDR2 (germline): GTSNPN, SVGIG (reference sequence). CDR3: CAWSDPYNEQFF. The CDR3 DNA reads TGTGCCTGGAGTGACCCGTACAATGAGCAGTTCTTC.

The rearrangement joins TRBV4-1 to TRBJ1-3; D gene unclear. The CDR3 totals 18 residues. Germline V gives CDR1 MGHRA, CDR2 YSYEKL. Trimming took off 1 base at V and 3 bases at J, with 19 bases between the two ends. The CDR3 protein is CASSQGQLTFAGGNTIYF. The CDR3 DNA is TGCGCCAGCAGCCAAGGTCAGCTTACTTTTGCAGGTGGAAACACCATATATTTT.

The chain has TRBV6-1 and TRBJ2-1; D call uncertain. Trimming cost V 2 bases and J 0 bases, with 8 bases left between them. Germline CDR1 reads MNHNS; CDR2 reads SASEGT. The CDR3 sequence is 15 residues long. The CDR3 region is CASSEYRSSYNEQFF. Written as DNA, the CDR3 is TGTGCCAGCAGTGAATACAGAAGCTCCTACAATGAGCAGTTCTTC.

V gene TRBV28 combines with J gene TRBJ1-5; D is unclear. The CDR3 sequence is 13 residues long. V lost 6 bases to trimming and J lost 7 bases, with 13 bases between them. Germline V gene sequence: CDR1 MDHEN, CDR2 SYDVKM. In nucleotides, the CDR3 is TGTGCCAGCAGCTCCATTGGGAGACAGCCCCAGCATTTT. Encoded protein: CASSSIGRQPQHF.

The chain joins TRBV19 to TRBJ2-1; 9 bases align to TRBD2. The CDR3 is made up of 15 amino acids. CDR1 is LNHDA and CDR2 is SQIVND in the germline V gene (reference sequence). V lost 3 bases to trimming and J lost 5 bases; unmatched junction nucleotides: 5. DNA of the CDR3: TGTGCCAGTAGTATGTGGCGGGAGGGCAACAATGAGCAGTTCTTC. Its protein product is CASSMWREGNNEQFF.

This sequence joins TRBV3-1 (or the pseudogene TRBV3-2) and TRBJ2-4; D perhaps matches TRBD1 (6 bases). V shed 2 bases and J shed 6 bases, with 14 bases lying between them. This CDR3 region has 15 residues. Per the germline V gene, CDR1 is LGHDT and CDR2 is YNNKEL (reference sequence). The CDR3 DNA sequence: TGTGCCAGCAGCCAACTACAGGGCGATGGAAACATTCAGTACTTC. Translation gives CASSQLQGDGNIQYF.

The rearrangement links TRBV18 to TRBJ2-1, with TRBD2 matching 13 bases. This CDR3 is built from 17 residues. Trimming removed 3 bases from V and 8 bases from J; junction bases left unmatched: 10. Germline loops: CDR1 KGHSH, CDR2 LQKENI. CDR3 nucleotides: TGTGCCAGCTCACCTATAACTAGCGGGGGGGTACAAGATGAGCAGTTCTTC. It encodes CASSPITSGGVQDEQFF.